This paragraph reports one TCR beta chain. Its antigen is undetermined. This sample is part of a study of cytomegalovirus exposure and HLA in healthy donors. Study conclusions and caveats: Overall, under 200 TCR beta chains were annotated as cytomegalovirus-associated.

Sequenced by immunoSEQ multiplex PCR; TCRdb stores in-frame clones only, minus some. The sample contains under 150,000 clones, about 88% of which appear only once. The specimen was PBMCs. The TCR originated in a man younger than 35 in good health and CMV-seropositive.

CDR3 in amino acids: CASAPTGGYEQYF. The CDR3 nucleotides are TGTGCCAGCGCCCCGACAGGGGGCTACGAGCAGTACTTC. The chain carries TRBV6-1 and TRBJ2-7; 9 bases map to TRBD1. Germline CDR1 is MNHNS and CDR2 is SASEGT. The CDR3 contains 13 residues. The J segment lost 3 bases and the V segment lost 8 bases, leaving 5 bases of the junction unmatched.